This T cell receptor (beta chain) was sequenced during a study of cytomegalovirus exposure and HLA in healthy donors. Study overall: Across a few hundred genotyped donors, more than 75% landed in the Caucasian-associated ancestry cluster.

After removal of 7 bases from V and 4 bases from J, the junction contained 5 bases not matched to a gene. This CDR3 region has 14 residues. The germline CDR1 and CDR2 sequences are SNHLY and FYNNEI. In the PCR, 60 Vbeta and 13 Jbeta primers were used. Produced via immunoSEQ multiplex PCR; TCRdb's table is partial and in-frame only. Among around 120,000 clones listed, roughly four fifths were seen once. Sequenced sample: PBMCs. This clonotype was obtained from a woman aged 18-30 years in good health and CMV-seronegative. The chain has TRBV2 and TRBJ1-5; 9 bases are a match to TRBD1. The CDR3 coding sequence is TGTGCCAGCAAGAAACAGGGGGCGAATCAGCCCCAGCATTTT. It specifies CASKKQGANQPQHF.